Listed below are T cell receptor beta chains from one sample, sequenced in a study of shared clonotypes between healthy human individuals. Produced via immunoSEQ multiplex PCR; TCRdb's table is partial and in-frame only. This sample yields nearly 2 million clones, of which roughly 95% are seen a single time; around 1.2% belongs to the top ten. The sequenced sample was naive CD8+ T cells sorted from blood. The receptors shown here come from a man between 18 and 29 years old in good health. The CDR3 runs from the conserved cysteine through the conserved F or W. Each record gives: clone size, D gene, J gene, V gene, CDR3 DNA, CDR3 protein. The D gene is left open where the match is weak. Size values are once, few and many counts, or a class for expanded clones, and some rows have none.

>.|TRBD1|TRBJ1-3|TRBV7-9
TGTGCCAGCAACGGGGTCCCGGGGACAGGGGATGGAAACACCATATATTTT
CASNGVPGTGDGNTIYF
>.|.|TRBJ2-7|TRBV7-9
TGTGCCAGCAGCTTGATGGGCGAGCAGTACTTC
CASSLMGEQYF
>.|TRBD2|TRBJ2-4|TRBV4-1
TGCGCCAGCAGCCAACCGGGAGGGGACATTCAGTACTTC
CASSQPGGDIQYF
>.|TRBD2|TRBJ2-2|TRBV27
TGTGCCAGCAGTGCCCACCCTAGCGGGAGTAGGGTCGGGGAGCTGTTTTTT
CASSAHPSGSRVGELFF
>.|.|TRBJ2-5|TRBV2
TGTGCCAGCAGCCAACTAGATCAAGAGACCCAGTACTTC
CASSQLDQETQYF
>.|TRBD2|TRBJ2-2|TRBV9
TGTGCCAGCAGCCCCCTTCCGTGGGAGGGAACGGACACCGGGGAGCTGTTTTTT
CASSPLPWEGTDTGELFF
>.|TRBD1|TRBJ2-1|TRBV13
TGTGCCAGTCACGACCGGACAGGGGGATACAATGAGCAGTTCTTC
CASHDRTGGYNEQFF
>.|TRBD1|TRBJ2-7|TRBV6-5
TGTGCCACTGAACCGGGACAGGGGCCCCACGAGCAGTACTTC
CATEPGQGPHEQYF
>.|.|TRBJ2-3|TRBV5-6
TGTGCCAGCAGCTTGGGGGAGTCAGATACGCAGTATTTT
CASSLGESDTQYF
>.|.|TRBJ1-6|TRBV6-6
TGTGCCAGCAGTCCCTCTCTGAGCTCCTATAATTCACCCCTCCACTTT
CASSPSLSSYNSPLHF
>.|.|TRBJ1-2|TRBV6-5
TGTGCCAGCATCTCCGCCGGATATGGCTACACCTTC
CASISAGYGYTF
>.|.|TRBJ2-5|TRBV21-1
TGTGCCAGCAGCAAAGGTCCTAGCGGGAGCCTTTCCCAAGAGACCCAGTACTTC
CASSKGPSGSLSQETQYF
>.|.|TRBJ2-5|TRBV29-1
TGCAGCGTTGAAGAAATCACAGGGTTCCAAGAGACCCAGTACTTC
CSVEEITGFQETQYF
>.|.|TRBJ2-3|TRBV7-9
TGTGCCAGCAGCTTGTGGGGGACTAGCACAGATACGCAGTATTTT
CASSLWGTSTDTQYF
>.|TRBD1|TRBJ2-7|TRBV4-1
TGCGCCAGCAGCCCCGGGACAGGGTCGTTTGAGCAGTACTTC
CASSPGTGSFEQYF
>.|.|TRBJ1-1|TRBV6-5
TGTGCCAGCAAACAGGGCCCTGAAGCTTTCTTT
CASKQGPEAFF
>.|TRBD1|TRBJ2-7|TRBV16
TGTGCCAGCAGCCGCGACAGGGGTTACGAGCAGTACTTC
CASSRDRGYEQYF
>.|.|TRBJ2-7|TRBV27
TGTGCCAGCAGTCTCGGCCAGAAATACGAGCAGTACTTC
CASSLGQKYEQYF
>.|.|TRBJ2-3|TRBV7-9
TGTGCCAGCAGCTTCGGGACTTCCTCTAGCACAGATACGCAGTATTTT
CASSFGTSSSTDTQYF
>.|.|TRBJ1-3|TRBV7-8
TGTGCCAGCAGCTTAGAGGGTGGGTCCTGGCGGGACACCATATATTTT
CASSLEGGSWRDTIYF
>.|.|TRBJ2-7|TRBV7-9
TGTGCCAGCAGCTTAGGGCAGGGACCGATCTACGAGCAGTACTTC
CASSLGQGPIYEQYF
>.|.|TRBJ2-7|TRBV19
TGTGCCAGTAGTTATGGGCAGGGAGGCTACGAGCAGTACTTC
CASSYGQGGYEQYF
>once|TRBD2|TRBJ2-1|TRBV4-3
TGCGCCAGCAGCCAAGAGAGTGTGTGGCGGGAGGGCCAGGGTGAGCAGTTCTTC
CASSQESVWREGQGEQFF
>few|.|TRBJ1-1|TRBV11-1
TGTGCCAGTCGTCAACAGGGGAACACTGAAGCTTTCTTT
CASRQQGNTEAFF
>.|.|TRBJ2-7|TRBV6-5
TGTGCCAGCAGTTACTCGATGGGGGGACTCGAAACTGAGCAGTACTTC
CASSYSMGGLETEQYF
>.|.|TRBJ2-5|TRBV18
TGTGCCAGCTCACCACTAATGGACTCTCAAGAGACCCAGTACTTC
CASSPLMDSQETQYF
>.|.|TRBJ1-5|TRBV27
TGTGCCAGCAGTTTGCGGGAGGATCAGCCCCAGCATTTT
CASSLREDQPQHF
>few|.|TRBJ1-2|TRBV7-9
TGTGCCAGCAGCTTAGGCCAGGGGCAAGGCTACACCTTC
CASSLGQGQGYTF
>once|.|TRBJ2-7|TRBV2
TGTGCCAGCAGTGTGGTCAGGGACGAGCAGTACTTC
CASSVVRDEQYF
>.|TRBD2|TRBJ2-1|TRBV5-6
TGTGCCAGCAGAACTCTAGCGGGAGGTTACAATGAGCAGTTCTTC
CASRTLAGGYNEQFF
>.|TRBD1|TRBJ2-7|TRBV27
TGTGCCAGCAGTTTAAGGCAGGGGGCGAGGGAGCAGTACTTC
CASSLRQGAREQYF
>.|.|TRBJ2-6|TRBV6-6
TGTGCCAGCAGTATGCAGGATTTTGGGGCCAACGTCCTGACTTTC
CASSMQDFGANVLTF
>.|.|TRBJ1-1|TRBV6-5
TGTGCCAGCAGTTACTCGAGAGATAACACTGAAGCTTTCTTT
CASSYSRDNTEAFF
>.|.|TRBJ2-5|TRBV28
TGTGCCAGCAGTTTTACGGGGGGCCTCCAAGAGACCCAGTACTTC
CASSFTGGLQETQYF
>.|.|TRBJ2-1|TRBV5-6
TGTGCCAGCAGCGGGGAAGGTACCTACAATGAGCAGTTCTTC
CASSGEGTYNEQFF
>.|TRBD1|TRBJ1-2|TRBV9
TGTGCCAGCAGCGGTCTACAGGGGGCCGAGGGCTACACCTTC
CASSGLQGAEGYTF
>.|TRBD1|TRBJ2-7|TRBV23-1
TGCGCCAGCAGTCAAAGGACAGGGAAAACGGAGCAGTACTTC
CASSQRTGKTEQYF
>once|.|TRBJ2-6|TRBV2
TGTGCCAGCAGTGAAGCCGGGTCTGGGGCCAACGTCCTGACTTTC
CASSEAGSGANVLTF
>once|.|TRBJ1-1|TRBV27
TGTGCCAGCAGTTTGGTCGGGGGCTACATGAACACTGAAGCTTTCTTT
CASSLVGGYMNTEAFF
>.|.|TRBJ2-7|TRBV7-8
TGTGCCAGCAGCTTAGAGCCGTGGGGGTCCTACGAGCAGTACTTC
CASSLEPWGSYEQYF
>.|TRBD2|TRBJ2-5|TRBV4-3
TGCGCCAGCAGCCAGGGACTAGCGGAAGAGACCCAGTACTTC
CASSQGLAEETQYF
>.|.|TRBJ1-1|TRBV27
TGTGCCAGCAGTTTCCCCGGGAGTAACGGAGCTTTCTTT
CASSFPGSNGAFF
>.|.|TRBJ1-5|TRBV30
TGTGCCTGGAGTGTAGTGGGGGCAGGACAGCCCCAGCATTTT
CAWSVVGAGQPQHF
>.|TRBD1|TRBJ2-7|TRBV5-1
TGCGCCAGCAGCATAGGGACAGCCAGAGGGGGCGAGCAGTACTTC
CASSIGTARGGEQYF
>once|.|TRBJ2-5|TRBV27
TGTGCCAGCAGTTTATCGCGGGGCTGGGAGACCCAGTACTTC
CASSLSRGWETQYF
>.|.|TRBJ1-1|TRBV7-9
TGTGCCAGCAGCGCCGACGGGGGCACTGAAGCTTTCTTT
CASSADGGTEAFF
>.|.|TRBJ2-2|TRBV30
TGTGCCTGGAGTGTACTAGATCCCGGGGAGCTGTTTTTT
CAWSVLDPGELFF
>.|.|TRBJ2-7|TRBV6-1
TGTGCCAGCAGTGAAATAGGGAGCTCCTACGAGCAGTACTTC
CASSEIGSSYEQYF
>.|TRBD2|TRBJ2-7|TRBV5-1
TGCGCCAGCAGCTTGACTAGCGGGGGGGCCCTCTACGAGCAGTACTTC
CASSLTSGGALYEQYF
>.|.|TRBJ2-2|TRBV5-4
TGTGCCAGCAGCCAGGCATCAACCGGGGAGCTGTTTTTT
CASSQASTGELFF
>once|.|TRBJ2-7|TRBV5-1
TGCGCCAGCAGCTTGTATGAGGGTTTGAGCTCCTACGAGCAGTACTTC
CASSLYEGLSSYEQYF